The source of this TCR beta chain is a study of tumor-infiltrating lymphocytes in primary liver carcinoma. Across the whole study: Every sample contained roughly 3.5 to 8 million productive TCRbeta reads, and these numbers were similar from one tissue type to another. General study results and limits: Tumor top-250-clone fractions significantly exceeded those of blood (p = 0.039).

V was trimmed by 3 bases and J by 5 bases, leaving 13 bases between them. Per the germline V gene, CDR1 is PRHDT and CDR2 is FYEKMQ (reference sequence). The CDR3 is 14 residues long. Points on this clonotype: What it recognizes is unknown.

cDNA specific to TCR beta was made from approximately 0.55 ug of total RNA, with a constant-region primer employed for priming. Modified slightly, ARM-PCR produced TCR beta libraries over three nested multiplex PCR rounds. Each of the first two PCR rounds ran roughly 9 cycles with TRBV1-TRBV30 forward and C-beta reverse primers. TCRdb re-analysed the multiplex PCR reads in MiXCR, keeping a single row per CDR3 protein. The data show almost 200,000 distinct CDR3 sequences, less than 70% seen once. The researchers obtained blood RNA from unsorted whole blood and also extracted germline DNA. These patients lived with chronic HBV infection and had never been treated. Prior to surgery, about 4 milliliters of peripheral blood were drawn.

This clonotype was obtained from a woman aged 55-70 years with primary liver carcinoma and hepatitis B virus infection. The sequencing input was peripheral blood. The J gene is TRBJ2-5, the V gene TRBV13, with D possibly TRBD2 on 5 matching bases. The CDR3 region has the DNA TGTGCCAGCAGCTTGAGGCAACGAGGGGAGACCCAGTACTTC. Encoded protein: CASSLRQRGETQYF.